Each of the 3 T cell receptor beta chains below was sequenced from the same sample in a study of T cells after yellow fever vaccination. TCRdb passed the 5' RACE reads through MiXCR, listing each CDR3 protein once. Among 340,000 or so distinct CDR3 sequences listed, around an eighth were seen once. Sequenced here: CD4+ T cells sorted from PBMCs, sampled 15 days after the yellow fever booster vaccination. Receptors were obtained from a man younger than 30 who received the YFV17D yellow fever vaccine.

This clonotype occurred a few times. The chain combines TRBV7-2 with TRBJ1-6; TRBD1 is a possible D gene (6 bases). Germline CDR1 and CDR2: SGHTA and FQGNSA. V lost 2 bases, J lost 6 bases, and 11 bases lay in between. The CDR3 runs to 15 residues. The CDR3 loop reads CASSLQGFGNSPLHF. The CDR3 DNA reads as TGTGCCAGCAGCTTACAGGGGTTTGGTAATTCACCCCTCCACTTT.

This clonotype was counted at least ten times. The rearrangement uses TRBV29-1 and TRBJ1-1; 7 bases are a match to TRBD1. The CDR3 is made up of 13 amino acids. CDR1 SQVTM and CDR2 ANQGSEA come from the germline V gene. V gave up 7 bases and J gave up 6 bases; unmatched junction bases: 11. The CDR3 DNA is TGCAGCGCCATCCAGACAGGGTGGGCTGAAGCTTTCTTT. Translation: CSAIQTGWAEAFF.

The genes are TRBV9 and TRBJ2-3, with TRBD1 matching 7 bases. Germline CDR1 is SGDLS and CDR2 is YYNGEE. V gave up 7 bases and J gave up 2 bases; unmatched junction bases: 10. The CDR3 has 15 amino acids. This CDR3 reads CASSNRQGPTDTQYF. The CDR3 DNA reads as TGTGCCAGCTCGAATAGACAGGGACCCACAGATACGCAGTATTTT. Filled out from reference TRBV9 and TRBJ2-3, the complete variable domain reads DSGVTQTPKHLITATGQRVTLRCSPRSGDLSVYWYQQSLDQGLQFLIQYYNGEERAKGNILERFSAQQFPDLHSELNLSSLELGDSALYFCASSNRQGPTDTQYFGPGTRLTVL.